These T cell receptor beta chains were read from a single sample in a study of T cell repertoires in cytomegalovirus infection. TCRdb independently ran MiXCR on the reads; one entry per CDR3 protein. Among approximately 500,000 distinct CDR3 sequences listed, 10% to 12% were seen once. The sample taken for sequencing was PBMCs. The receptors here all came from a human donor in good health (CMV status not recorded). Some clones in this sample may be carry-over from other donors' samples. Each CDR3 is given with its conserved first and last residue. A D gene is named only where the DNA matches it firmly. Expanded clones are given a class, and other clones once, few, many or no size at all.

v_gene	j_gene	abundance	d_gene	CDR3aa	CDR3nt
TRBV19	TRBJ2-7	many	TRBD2	CASSMRGLAVPSYEQYF	TGTGCCAGTAGTATGAGGGGACTAGCGGTTCCCTCCTACGAGCAGTACTTC
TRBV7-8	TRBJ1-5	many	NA	CASSSQGGEDQPQHF	TGTGCCAGCAGCTCCCAGGGAGGGGAGGATCAGCCCCAGCATTTT
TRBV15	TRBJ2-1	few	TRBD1	CATSSRGQGLINEQFF	TGTGCCACCAGCAGCCGGGGACAGGGACTAATCAATGAGCAGTTCTTC
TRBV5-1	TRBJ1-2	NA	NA	CASTLGGEGYTF	TGCGCCAGCACCCTAGGGGGGGAAGGCTACACCTTC
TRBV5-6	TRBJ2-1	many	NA	CASSLIAGQEQFF	TGTGCCAGCAGCTTAATCGCGGGACAAGAGCAGTTCTTC
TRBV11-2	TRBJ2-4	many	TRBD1	CASSVHRGRGPKNIQYF	TGTGCCAGCAGCGTCCACAGGGGAAGGGGGCCCAAAAACATTCAGTACTTC
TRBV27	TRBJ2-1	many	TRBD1	CASRDRGSNNEQFF	TGTGCCAGCCGTGACAGGGGCTCAAACAATGAGCAGTTCTTC
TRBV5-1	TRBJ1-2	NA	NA	CASAPGTDGYTF	TGCGCCAGCGCCCCCGGGACGGATGGCTACACCTTC
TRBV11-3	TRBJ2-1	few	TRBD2	CASSEGLAGSFEQFF	TGTGCCAGCAGCGAAGGACTAGCGGGGTCATTTGAGCAGTTCTTC
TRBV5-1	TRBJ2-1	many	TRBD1	CASSDRTGAEAEQFF	TGCGCCAGCAGCGACAGGACAGGGGCCGAAGCGGAGCAGTTCTTC
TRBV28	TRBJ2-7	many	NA	CASRPSSGTRGYEQYF	TGTGCCAGCAGACCGTCCTCCGGGACAAGGGGCTACGAGCAGTACTTC
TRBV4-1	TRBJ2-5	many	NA	CASSQVPSRGETQYF	TGCGCCAGCAGCCAAGTTCCAAGCCGGGGGGAGACCCAGTACTTC
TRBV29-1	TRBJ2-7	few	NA	CSVEHQNYEQYF	TGCAGCGTTGAACACCAGAACTACGAGCAGTACTTC
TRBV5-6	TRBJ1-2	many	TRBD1	CASSTDRGDGYTF	TGTGCCAGCAGTACCGACAGGGGGGATGGCTACACCTTC
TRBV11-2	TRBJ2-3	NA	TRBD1	CASRARQGGTDTQYF	TGTGCCAGCAGGGCACGACAGGGGGGCACAGATACGCAGTATTTT
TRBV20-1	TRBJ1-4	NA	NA	CSAGNTGAEKLFF	TGCAGTGCTGGAAACACGGGAGCCGAAAAACTGTTTTTT
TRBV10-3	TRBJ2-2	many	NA	CAISESRILRSRTGDGELFF	TGTGCCATCAGTGAGTCGAGAATTTTAAGGTCCCGCACCGGGGACGGGGAGCTGTTTTTT
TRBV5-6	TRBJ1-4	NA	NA	CASSGEATNEKLFF	TGTGCCAGCAGCGGGGAGGCAACTAATGAAAAACTGTTTTTT
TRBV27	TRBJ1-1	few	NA	CASSWDRGGSTRMLNTEAFF	TGTGCCAGCAGTTGGGACCGGGGGGGTTCGACGCGGATGTTGAACACTGAAGCTTTCTTT
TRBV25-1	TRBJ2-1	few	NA	CASSPMGVYNEQFF	TGTGCCAGCAGCCCCATGGGTGTCTACAATGAGCAGTTCTTC
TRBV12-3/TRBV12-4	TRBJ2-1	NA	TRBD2	CASSQGTRAGEQFF	TGTGCCAGCAGCCAGGGGACTAGGGCAGGCGAGCAGTTCTTC